This passage covers 22 T cell receptor beta chains from one sample sequenced in a study of blood T cells in healthy people across ages. A second 7 to 11 cycle PCR used barcoded and J-beta primers. A single record per CDR3 protein comes from TCRdb applying MiXCR to the 5' RACE reads. The sample lists 750,000 to 950,000 distinct CDR3 sequences; 25% to 35% were seen once. This same sample was also part of a study on T cells of mothers and their children.

Material for sequencing was blood. All receptors derive from a middle-aged woman in good health.

To note about this clonotype: A much larger clone is a single base away; this may be a read error. This rearrangement joins TRBV10-3 to TRBJ2-3; 11 positions match TRBD2. In germline, CDR1 is ENHRY, CDR2 SYGVKD. CDR3 length: 14 residues. The CDR3 loop is CALSSGGSTGTQYF. The CDR3 coding sequence is TGTGCCTTATCTAGCGGGGGGAGCACAGGTACGCAGTATTTT.

This clonotype was observed at least ten times. V is TRBV9 and J is TRBJ2-1; tentatively, D is TRBD2 (5 bases). Germline loops: CDR1 SGDLS, CDR2 YYNGEE. The CDR3 has 14 residues. Between the trimmed V and J ends, which lost 0 bases and 7 bases, there was a span of 11 bases. The CDR3 nucleotides read TGTGCCAGCAGCGTAGTCCCTCAGCGGAATGAGCAGTTCTTC. Protein sequence: CASSVVPQRNEQFF.

V is TRBV29-1 and J is TRBJ2-1, with 10 bases identical to TRBD2. The V and J ends lost 1 base and 9 bases, in that order; junction bases with no gene match: 3. Germline CDR1 is SQVTM and CDR2 is ANQGSEA. This CDR3 contains 13 residues. Here the CDR3 DNA reads TGCAGCGTTGAAGCAGGGACTAGCGCTGAGCAGTTCTTC. This encodes CSVEAGTSAEQFF.

The V gene is TRBV5-1, the J gene TRBJ2-7; TRBD2 matches at 7 bases. With 0 bases clipped from V and 0 bases from J, the junction kept 6 bases outside the gene matches. This CDR3 region has 16 residues. The germline V gene has CDR1 SGHRS and CDR2 YFSETQ. This CDR3 is CASSLERGDVSYEQYF. The CDR3 DNA reads TGCGCCAGCAGCTTGGAGCGGGGCGACGTCTCCTACGAGCAGTACTTC.

This chain joins TRBV28 and TRBJ2-4; D is unclear. Germline V gene lookup returns CDR1 MDHEN and CDR2 SYDVKM. The CDR3 sequence is 13 residues long. The V gene lost 10 bases and the J gene lost 0 bases, with 10 bases spanning the gap. CDR3 sequence: CATAWPAKNIQYF. The CDR3 DNA sequence: TGTGCCACCGCCTGGCCAGCCAAAAACATTCAGTACTTC.

This sequence joins TRBV7-8 and TRBJ1-6; a weak D match, TRBD1 (5 bases). CDR3 size: 16 residues. Per the germline V gene, CDR1 is SGHVS and CDR2 is FQNEAQ. V lost 1 base and J lost 5, with 12 bases in between. CDR3 sequence reads: CASSLGGRADNSPLHF. CDR3 nucleotides: TGTGCCAGCAGCTTAGGAGGCAGGGCCGATAATTCACCCCTCCACTTT.

This clonotype was counted a few times. The chain is built from TRBV20-1 and TRBJ1-1; TRBD1 matches 8 bases. The CDR3 is made up of 15 amino acids. Germline loops: CDR1 DFQATT, CDR2 SNEGSKA (reference sequence). J lost 5 bases, V lost 4 bases, and 12 bases had no gene match. This chain's CDR3 is CSATPAGDRGTEAFF. In nucleotides, the CDR3 is TGCAGTGCTACCCCCGCCGGCGACAGGGGAACTGAAGCTTTCTTT.

This clonotype has ten or more counts. The chain employs TRBV12-3 or TRBV12-4 and TRBJ2-3, with D unresolved. The V end lost 6 bases, the J end lost 2 bases, and 12 bases lay between the germline ends. The CDR3 consists of 14 residues. The CDR3 DNA is TGTGCCAGCAGGACCAACTCCCACACAGATACGCAGTATTTT. Protein: CASRTNSHTDTQYF.

Comment on this clonotype: The junction departs from the called germline gene at one end, perhaps through a read error. The V and J genes are TRBV20-1 and TRBJ1-6; 9 nucleotides line up with TRBD1. Germline V CDR1 and CDR2: DFQATT, SNEGSKA (reference sequence). The CDR3 totals 15 residues. This chain's CDR3 is CSAKNTGGRNSPLRF. The CDR3 region has the DNA TGCAGTGCTAAGAACACAGGGGGCCGAAATTCACCCCTCCGCTTT.

This clonotype occurred a few times. The gene calls are TRBV5-1 and TRBJ1-6; TRBD1 agrees at 8 bases. The CDR3 consists of 14 residues. Germline-derived CDR1 and CDR2 are SGHRS and YFSETQ. V was pared by 4 bases and J by 9 bases, with 6 bases of the junction left unmatched. The CDR3 region is CASSADRGGSPLHF. CDR3 DNA sequence: TGCGCCAGCAGCGCCGACAGGGGAGGTTCACCCCTCCACTTT.

V gene TRBV18 combines with J gene TRBJ1-1; TRBD1 might be the D (6 bases). Looked up from germline, CDR1 is KGHSH and CDR2 is LQKENI. The CDR3 is made up of 15 amino acids. V dropped 5 bases and J dropped 3 bases, with 16 bases sitting between them. The CDR3 loop reads CASSVMERGDTEAFF. The CDR3 nucleotides read TGTGCCAGCTCAGTCATGGAGAGGGGGGACACTGAAGCTTTCTTT. Combining the CDR3 with reference TRBV18 and TRBJ1-1 gives the whole variable domain NAGVMQNPRHLVRRRGQEARLRCSPMKGHSHVYWYRQLPEEGLKFMVYLQKENIIDESGMPKERFSAEFPKEGPSILRIQQVVRGDSAAYFCASSVMERGDTEAFFGQGTRLTVV.

V and J are TRBV5-1 and TRBJ1-2, with 10 bases aligning to TRBD1. V shed 4 bases, J shed 7 bases, and the junction held 16 bases outside the gene matches. Germline CDR1 SGHRS, CDR2 YFSETQ. This CDR3 is built from 17 residues. In DNA, the CDR3 is TGCGCCAGCAGCCCCGGCCGGGACAGGGGCTCAGGTGTTGGCTACACCTTC. The encoded protein is CASSPGRDRGSGVGYTF.

The CDR3 loop is CASIPTGFSSYEQYF. DNA of the CDR3: TGTGCCAGCATCCCGACGGGCTTCAGCTCCTACGAGCAGTACTTC. The rearrangement links TRBV7-8 to TRBJ2-7; D remains ambiguous. The V and J ends lost 7 bases and 0 bases respectively, with 16 bases between them. The CDR3 totals 15 residues. Looked up from germline, CDR1 is SGHVS and CDR2 is FQNEAQ. The variable domain in full, completed from reference TRBV7-8 and TRBJ2-7, reads GAGVSQSPRYKVAKRGQDVALRCDPISGHVSLFWYQQALGQGPEFLTYFQNEAQLDKSGLPSDRFFAERPEGSVSTLKIQRTQQEDSAVYLCASIPTGFSSYEQYFGPGTRLTVT.

The CDR3 sequence is CAISESTGGGEAFF. The CDR3 nucleotides read TGTGCCATCAGTGAGTCGACGGGTGGAGGTGAAGCTTTCTTT. The chain couples TRBV10-3 to TRBJ1-1, with unresolved D. Germline V gives CDR1 ENHRY, CDR2 SYGVKD. The CDR3 loop spans 14 amino acids. The ends were cut back, 0 bases at V and 7 bases at J, with 12 bases in the middle.

This chain links TRBV29-1 with TRBJ2-5; 10 bases agree with TRBD1. J was trimmed by 11 bases and V by 6 bases; bases with no gene match: 12. This CDR3 has 13 amino acids. The germline V gene has CDR1 SQVTM and CDR2 ANQGSEA. The CDR3 here is CSVGDRGYNEQYF. CDR3 bases: TGCAGCGTGGGGGACAGGGGTTACAATGAGCAGTACTTC.

The rearrangement joins TRBV28 to TRBJ2-5; D is possibly TRBD1 (6 bases). The V gene lost 5 bases and the J gene lost 11 bases, with 24 bases spanning the gap. The CDR3 consists of 15 residues. Germline CDR1 is MDHEN and CDR2 is SYDVKM. CDR3 loop: CASSTIGGTFREQYF. The CDR3, as DNA: TGTGCCAGCAGTACCATAGGGGGTACCTTTAGGGAGCAGTACTTC.

The V gene is TRBV27, the J gene TRBJ1-1; TRBD1 aligns across 7 bases. Germline-derived CDR1 and CDR2 are MNHEY and SMNVEV (reference sequence). This CDR3 has 14 amino acids. V trimming: 0 bases; J trimming: 3 bases; junction bases outside the gene matches: 1. CDR3 sequence (DNA): TGTGCCAGCAGTTTATCGACAGGGTACACTGAAGCTTTCTTT. Its translation is CASSLSTGYTEAFF.

This clonotype appeared many times. This sequence joins TRBV4-2 and TRBJ2-7; TRBD2 agrees at 10 bases. Germline CDR1 LGHNA, CDR2 YNFKEQ. The CDR3 covers 16 residues. J lost 1 base, V lost 4 bases, and 7 bases had no gene match. CDR3 in amino acids: CASSLQQRGGSYEQYF. CDR3 DNA: TGTGCCAGCAGCCTTCAACAGCGGGGGGGATCCTACGAGCAGTACTTC.

V gene TRBV3-1 combines with J gene TRBJ2-3; tentatively, D is TRBD1 or TRBD2 (5 bases each). Germline CDR1 reads LGHDT; CDR2 reads YNNKEL (reference sequence). The CDR3 is 15 residues long. Trimming took off 4 bases at V and 5 bases at J, with 16 bases between the two ends. The CDR3 region has the DNA TGTGCCAGCAGCCCCCGGGACGGTACTTTAGATACGCAGTATTTT. Encoded protein: CASSPRDGTLDTQYF.

This sequence joins TRBV20-1 and TRBJ2-5, with TRBD1 matching 7 bases. Germline loops: CDR1 DFQATT, CDR2 SNEGSKA (reference sequence). The CDR3 has 14 residues. The J segment lost 0 bases and the V segment lost 1 base, leaving 2 bases of the junction unmatched. DNA for the CDR3: TGCAGTGCTAGAGGGACAGGCCACCAAGAGACCCAGTACTTC. Protein: CSARGTGHQETQYF.

This clonotype was detected ten times or more. The rearrangement joins TRBV5-5 to TRBJ1-5; 9 nucleotides agree with TRBD1. This CDR3 spans 15 amino acids. The J segment lost 2 bases and the V segment lost 2 bases, leaving 2 bases of the junction unmatched. Germline CDR1 reads SGHKS; CDR2 reads YYEKEE (reference sequence). The DNA of the CDR3 is TGTGCCAGCAGCTTATGGACAGGGGGCAATCAGCCCCAGCATTTT. Protein: CASSLWTGGNQPQHF.

On this clonotype itself: At one end the junction does not follow the germline gene, possibly because of a read error. V is TRBV6-2 or TRBV6-3 and J is TRBJ2-1, with 9 bases matching TRBD2. Per germline, CDR1 MNHEY and CDR2 SVGEGT. There are 16 residues in the CDR3. CDR3 residues: CTSSYVRGGPHNEQFF. The CDR3 coding sequence is TGTACCAGCAGTTACGTGCGGGGGGGCCCACACAATGAGCAGTTCTTC.